This TCR beta chain was sequenced in a study of Graves' ophthalmopathy and Graves' hyperthyroidism. Whole-study context: Ahead of any treatment, peripheral blood was obtained at the initial diagnosis.

Notes on this clonotype: As yet, its antigen is unknown.

Whole-study findings and limits: Ophthalmopathy could be told apart from stable hyperthyroidism by a 13-signature model (approximately 90% sensitivity, around 84% specificity).

Ophthalmopathy cases showed moderate-to-severe activity, scoring CAS ≥3 and NOSPECS ≥4, with duration under 3 months. Amplified material comprised TCR beta CDR3 regions derived from RNA transcripts. Investigators did first-round RT-PCR with HTBI primers, then second-round multiplex PCR. TCRdb re-analysed the multiplex PCR reads in MiXCR, keeping a single row per CDR3 protein. The sample has some 750,000 distinct CDR3 sequences, roughly 40% seen once; the top ten hold about 40%. From germline, CDR1 is KGHDR and CDR2 SFDVKD. Trimming removed 0 bases at V and 6 bases at J, with 10 bases between. The CDR3 extends over 15 amino acids.

Material: peripheral blood. V and J are TRBV24-1 and TRBJ2-2; D possibly corresponds to TRBD1 (6 bases). The clonotype originates from an adult man with Graves' ophthalmopathy. The CDR3 is CATSDLRAGAGELFF. The CDR3 nucleotides read TGTGCCACCAGTGATTTGCGGGCAGGGGCCGGGGAGCTGTTTTTT.